The 18 T cell receptor beta chains listed next were all sequenced from one sample in a study of blood T cell repertoires in COVID-19. This table comes from immunoSEQ multiplex PCR, and its TCRdb copy is limited to in-frame clones, with some not included. The sample records 120,000 to 150,000 clones, around 87% being singletons. The sequencing sample was made of peripheral blood. Receptors originate from a woman aged 45-60 years with active or convalescent COVID-19.

This sequence joins TRBV9 and TRBJ2-1; the D is unclear. With 0 bases removed from V and 5 bases from J, the gap between germline ends came to 6 bases. From germline, CDR1 is SGDLS and CDR2 YYNGEE. The CDR3 is 13 amino acids. CDR3 loop: CASSVGPNNEQFF. The CDR3 nucleotides are TGTGCCAGCAGCGTAGGGCCGAACAATGAGCAGTTCTTC.

The CDR3 DNA is TGTGCCAGCAGATTTCGGGACAGGGCACTCAATGAGCAGTTCTTC. This codes for CASRFRDRALNEQFF. The chain is built from TRBV28 and TRBJ2-1; TRBD1 aligns across 9 bases. Trimming at V came to 6 bases and at J to 6 bases, leaving 9 bases not matched to a gene. The CDR3 length is 15 residues. CDR1 is MDHEN, CDR2 SYDVKM, per germline.

CDR3 in DNA: TGTGCCAGCACCGTGGGCAGTTCTATGTCAGGCTACACCTTC. Translated, it gives CASTVGSSMSGYTF. The chain has TRBV7-2 and TRBJ1-2; D not certain. The CDR3 is 14 amino acids. The ends were cut back, 7 bases at V and 8 bases at J, with 20 bases in the middle. The germline V gene encodes CDR1 SGHTA and CDR2 FQGNSA.

This clone was observed a single time. J is TRBJ1-1 and V is TRBV30; D is undetermined. CDR3 length: 11 residues. From germline, CDR1 is GTSNPN and CDR2 SVGIG (reference sequence). The V end lost 7 bases, the J end lost 8 bases, and 14 bases lay between the germline ends. The CDR3 DNA follows: TGTGCCTTTAAACAGTCGAACGAAGCTTTCTTT. It specifies CAFKQSNEAFF. Full variable domain (missing parts from reference TRBV30 and TRBJ1-1): SQTIHQWPATLVQPVGSPLSLECTVEGTSNPNLYWYRQAAGRGLQLLFYSVGIGQISSEVPQNLSASRPQDRQFILSSKKLLLSDSGFYLCAFKQSNEAFFGQGTRLTVV.

With respect to this clone: The junction and the germline gene differ at one end; a read error may be behind it. V and J are TRBV10-3 and TRBJ2-5; 7 nucleotides agree with TRBD1. The germline V gene encodes CDR1 ENHRY and CDR2 SYGVKD. The CDR3 length is 14 residues. The CDR3 region has the DNA TGTGCCATCAGCCGGGACAGTGACCAGGAGACCCAGTACTTC. Translated: CAISRDSDQETQYF.

The chain employs TRBV29-1 and TRBJ2-2; D not certain. This CDR3 comprises 15 residues. V lost 7 bases, J lost 1 base, and 16 bases lay in between. CDR1 is SQVTM and CDR2 is ANQGSEA in the germline V gene. CDR3 loop: CSAGRQALNTGELFF. CDR3 sequence (DNA): TGCAGCGCCGGTAGGCAGGCCCTGAACACCGGGGAGCTGTTTTTT.

The rearrangement uses TRBV18 and TRBJ2-2, with D uncertain. This CDR3 is built from 13 residues. V was trimmed by 5 bases and J by 0 bases, leaving 4 bases between them. Germline values: CDR1 KGHSH, CDR2 LQKENI. In DNA form, the CDR3 reads TGTGCCAGCTCATTCGCGAACACCGGGGAGCTGTTTTTT. Translation: CASSFANTGELFF.

CDR3 sequence reads: CASSIRDRGIWGRNEQFF. CDR3 coding DNA: TGTGCCAGCAGCATCCGGGACAGGGGAATCTGGGGTAGGAATGAGCAGTTCTTC. The chain combines TRBV7-2 with TRBJ2-1; 10 positions match TRBD1. Germline V lookup: CDR1 SGHTA, CDR2 FQGNSA. The CDR3 is 18 residues long. Unmatched junction bases numbered 17, after V lost 5 bases and J lost 7 bases.

The V call is TRBV19, the J call TRBJ1-2; D unresolved. V lost 3 bases and J lost 6, with 11 bases in between. Germline CDR1 reads LNHDA; CDR2 reads SQIVND (reference sequence). The length of the CDR3 is 13 residues. The CDR3: CASSIVPTNGYTF. The CDR3 DNA is TGTGCCAGTAGTATTGTCCCGACAAATGGCTACACCTTC.

The CDR3 loop is CASRAGRDRGDYEQYF. The CDR3 region has the DNA TGTGCCAGCAGGGCGGGCCGGGACAGGGGAGACTACGAGCAGTACTTC. The rearrangement links TRBV25-1 to TRBJ2-7; 10 bases are a match to TRBD1. This CDR3 is built from 16 residues. V was pared by 6 bases and J by 3 bases, with 11 bases of the junction left unmatched. CDR1 is MGHDK, CDR2 SYGVNS, per germline.

This clone was detected only once. The chain employs TRBV28 and TRBJ1-4; D remains unclear. The CDR3 is 14 residues long. Between the trimmed V and J ends, which lost 5 bases and 8 bases, there was a span of 15 bases. Germline V CDR1 and CDR2: MDHEN, SYDVKM. The CDR3 sequence is CASSLPPTVEKLFF. CDR3 DNA sequence: TGTGCCAGCAGTCTCCCTCCAACAGTAGAAAAACTGTTTTTT.

The rearrangement uses TRBV5-6 and TRBJ2-4; perhaps TRBD1 as D (5 bases). Germline V gene lookup returns CDR1 SGHDT and CDR2 YYEEEE. The ends were cut back, 1 base at V and 0 bases at J, with 8 bases in the middle. This CDR3 spans 15 amino acids. Here the CDR3 reads CASSLQGLAKNIQYF. CDR3 coding DNA: TGTGCCAGCAGCTTGCAGGGTTTAGCCAAAAACATTCAGTACTTC.

V usage is TRBV19 and J usage is TRBJ2-1, with 10 positions matching TRBD1. The V and J ends lost 6 bases and 7 bases, in that order; junction bases with no gene match: 6. The CDR3 spans 14 residues. Germline CDR1 reads LNHDA; CDR2 reads SQIVND (reference sequence). CDR3 amino acids: CASSDRDRGNEQFF. The CDR3 DNA sequence: TGTGCCAGTAGCGACCGGGACAGGGGAAATGAGCAGTTCTTC.

The chain employs TRBV30 and TRBJ1-1; the D gene is possibly TRBD1 (5 bases). Germline assignment: CDR1 GTSNPN and CDR2 SVGIG (reference sequence). The CDR3 length is 12 residues. The V end lost 2 bases, the J end lost 7 bases, and 11 bases lay between the germline ends. The CDR3 coding sequence is TGTGCCTGGAGTATGTGGGGGGTTGAAGCTTTCTTT. Amino acids: CAWSMWGVEAFF.

This clone was seen only once. The gene calls are TRBV7-3 and TRBJ1-1; D possibly corresponds to TRBD1 (5 bases). V was shortened by 5 bases and J by 0 bases, with 13 bases between the two germline ends. The CDR3 totals 15 residues. CDR1 and CDR2 (germline): SGHTA, FQGTGA. The CDR3 region is CASSPGTIMNTEAFF. The CDR3 DNA follows: TGTGCCAGCAGCCCCGGGACTATCATGAACACTGAAGCTTTCTTT.

This clone was recorded only once. The chain has TRBV19 and TRBJ2-5; TRBD2 matches 11 bases. V dropped 6 bases and J dropped 3; count of bases not matched to a gene: 12. CDR1 and CDR2 (germline): LNHDA, SQIVND (reference sequence). CDR3 length equals 17 residues. CDR3 DNA sequence: TGTGCCAGTAGCCCCGGGACTAGCGGCGCGGCGAAAGAGACCCAGTACTTC. It translates to CASSPGTSGAAKETQYF.

This chain uses TRBV18 with TRBJ1-5; perhaps TRBD1 as D (6 bases). This CDR3 is 14 amino acids long. Germline CDR1 KGHSH, CDR2 LQKENI. The germline V and J ends were trimmed by 6 bases and 5 bases, with 14 bases remaining between them. CDR3 protein: CASSLGAGDQPQHF. The CDR3 DNA is TGTGCCAGCTCCCTAGGGGCAGGGGATCAGCCCCAGCATTTT.

As DNA, the CDR3 is TGTGCCAGTAGGCCCCCGGGTGGCACTAATGAAAAACTGTTTTTT. This translates into CASRPPGGTNEKLFF. The chain couples TRBV19 to TRBJ1-4; D is unclear. Germline lookup yields CDR1 LNHDA and CDR2 SQIVND (reference sequence). V was shortened by 6 bases and J by 2 bases, with 13 bases between the two germline ends. The length of the CDR3 is 15 residues.